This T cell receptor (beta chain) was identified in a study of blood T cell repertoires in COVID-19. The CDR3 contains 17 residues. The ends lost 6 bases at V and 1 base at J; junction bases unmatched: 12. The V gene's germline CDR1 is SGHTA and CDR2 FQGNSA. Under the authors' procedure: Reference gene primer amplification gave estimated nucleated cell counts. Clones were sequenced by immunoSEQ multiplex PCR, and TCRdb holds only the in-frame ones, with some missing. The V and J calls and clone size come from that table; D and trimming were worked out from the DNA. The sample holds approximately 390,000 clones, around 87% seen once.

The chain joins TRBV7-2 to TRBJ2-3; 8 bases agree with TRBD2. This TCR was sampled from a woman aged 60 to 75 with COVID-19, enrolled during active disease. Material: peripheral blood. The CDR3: CASRRNPGGHGTDTQYF. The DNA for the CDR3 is TGTGCCAGCAGGCGTAACCCGGGGGGGCATGGCACAGATACGCAGTATTTT. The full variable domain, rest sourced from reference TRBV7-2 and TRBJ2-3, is GAGVSQSPSNKVTEKGKDVELRCDPISGHTALYWYRQSLGQGLEFLIYFQGNSAPDKSGLPSDRFSAERTGGSVSTLTIQRTQQEDSAVYLCASRRNPGGHGTDTQYFGPGTRLTVL.